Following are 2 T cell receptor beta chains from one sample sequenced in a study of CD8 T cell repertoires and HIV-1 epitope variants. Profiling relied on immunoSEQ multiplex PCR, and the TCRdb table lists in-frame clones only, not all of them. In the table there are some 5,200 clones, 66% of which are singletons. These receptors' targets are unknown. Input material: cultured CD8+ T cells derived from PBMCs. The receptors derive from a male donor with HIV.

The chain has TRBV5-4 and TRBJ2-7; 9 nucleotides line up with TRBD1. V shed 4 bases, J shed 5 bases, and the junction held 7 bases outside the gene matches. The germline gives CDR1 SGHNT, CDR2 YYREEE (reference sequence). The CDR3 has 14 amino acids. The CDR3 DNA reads TGTGCCAGCAGCCGGACAGGGGAAATTAACGAGCAGTACTTC. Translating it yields CASSRTGEINEQYF.

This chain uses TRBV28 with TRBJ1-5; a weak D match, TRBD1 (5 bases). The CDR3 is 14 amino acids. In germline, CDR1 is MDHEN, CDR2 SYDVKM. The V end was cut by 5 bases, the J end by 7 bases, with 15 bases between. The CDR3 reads CASSPGGDSQPQHF. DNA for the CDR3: TGTGCCAGCAGTCCGGGGGGGGATAGCCAGCCCCAGCATTTT.